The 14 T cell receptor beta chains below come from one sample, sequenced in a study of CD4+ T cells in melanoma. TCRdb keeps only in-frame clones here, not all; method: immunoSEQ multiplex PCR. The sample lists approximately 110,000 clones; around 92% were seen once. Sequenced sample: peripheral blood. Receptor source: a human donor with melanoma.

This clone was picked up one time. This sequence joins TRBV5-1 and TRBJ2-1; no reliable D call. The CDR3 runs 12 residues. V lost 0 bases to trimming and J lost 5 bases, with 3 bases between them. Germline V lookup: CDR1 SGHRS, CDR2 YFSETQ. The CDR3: CASSLGHNEQFF. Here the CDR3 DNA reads TGCGCCAGCAGCTTGGGGCACAATGAGCAGTTCTTC. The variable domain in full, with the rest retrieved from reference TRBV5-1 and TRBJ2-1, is KAGVTQTPRYLIKTRGQQVTLSCSPISGHRSVSWYQQTPGQGLQFLFEYFSETQRNKGNFPGRFSGRQFSNSRSEMNVSTLELGDSALYLCASSLGHNEQFFGPGTRLTVL.

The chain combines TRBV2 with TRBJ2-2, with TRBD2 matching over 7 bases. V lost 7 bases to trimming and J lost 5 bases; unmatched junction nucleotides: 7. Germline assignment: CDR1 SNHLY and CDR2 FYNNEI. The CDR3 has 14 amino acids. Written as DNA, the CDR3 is TGTGCCAGCACTCGACTAGCCCGAACCGGGGAGCTGTTTTTT. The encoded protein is CASTRLARTGELFF. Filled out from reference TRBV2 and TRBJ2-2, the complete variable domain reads EPEVTQTPSHQVTQMGQEVILRCVPISNHLYFYWYRQILGQKVEFLVSFYNNEISEKSEIFDDQFSVERPDGSNFTLKIRSTKLEDSAMYFCASTRLARTGELFFGEGSRLTVL.

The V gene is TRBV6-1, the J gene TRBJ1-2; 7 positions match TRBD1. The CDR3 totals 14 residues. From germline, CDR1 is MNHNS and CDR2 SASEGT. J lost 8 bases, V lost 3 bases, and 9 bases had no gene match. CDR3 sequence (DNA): TGTGCCAGCAGTGACAGGGGGAAGGGGTTCGGCTACACCTTC. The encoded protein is CASSDRGKGFGYTF.

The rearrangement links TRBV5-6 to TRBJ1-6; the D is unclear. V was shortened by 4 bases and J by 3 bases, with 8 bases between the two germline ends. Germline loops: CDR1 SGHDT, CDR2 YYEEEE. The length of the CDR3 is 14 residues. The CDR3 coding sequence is TGTGCCAGCAGCCATGGGGACTATAATTCACCCCTCCACTTT. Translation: CASSHGDYNSPLHF.

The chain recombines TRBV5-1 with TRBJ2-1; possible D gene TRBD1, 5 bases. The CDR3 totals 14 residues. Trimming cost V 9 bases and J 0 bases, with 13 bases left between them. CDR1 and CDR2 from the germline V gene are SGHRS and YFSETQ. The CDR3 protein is CAILDRPSYNEQFF. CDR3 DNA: TGCGCCATCCTAGACAGACCCTCCTACAATGAGCAGTTCTTC.

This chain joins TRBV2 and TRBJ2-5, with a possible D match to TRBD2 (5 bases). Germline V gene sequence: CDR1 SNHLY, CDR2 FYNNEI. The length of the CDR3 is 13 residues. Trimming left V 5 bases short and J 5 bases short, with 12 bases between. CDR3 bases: TGTGCCAGCAGTTATCTACGCGGGGAGACCCAGTACTTC. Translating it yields CASSYLRGETQYF.

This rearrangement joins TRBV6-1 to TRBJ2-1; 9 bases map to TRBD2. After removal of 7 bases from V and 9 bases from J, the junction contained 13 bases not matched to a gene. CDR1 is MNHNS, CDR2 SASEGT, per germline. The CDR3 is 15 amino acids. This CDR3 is CASIWGSGGQGEQFF. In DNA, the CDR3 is TGTGCCAGCATATGGGGTAGCGGGGGCCAGGGTGAGCAGTTCTTC.

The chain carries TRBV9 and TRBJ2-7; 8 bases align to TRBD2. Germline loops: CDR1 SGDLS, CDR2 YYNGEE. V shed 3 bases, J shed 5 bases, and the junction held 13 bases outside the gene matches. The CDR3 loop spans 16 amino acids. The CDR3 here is CASSAGGASRLDEQYF. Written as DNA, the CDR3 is TGTGCCAGCAGCGCCGGGGGGGCGTCCCGTCTCGACGAGCAGTACTTC.

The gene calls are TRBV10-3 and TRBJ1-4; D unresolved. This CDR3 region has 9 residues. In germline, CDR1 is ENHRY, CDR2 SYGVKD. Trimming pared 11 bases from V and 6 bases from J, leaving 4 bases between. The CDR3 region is CASDEKLFF. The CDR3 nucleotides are TGTGCCTCTGATGAAAAACTGTTTTTT.

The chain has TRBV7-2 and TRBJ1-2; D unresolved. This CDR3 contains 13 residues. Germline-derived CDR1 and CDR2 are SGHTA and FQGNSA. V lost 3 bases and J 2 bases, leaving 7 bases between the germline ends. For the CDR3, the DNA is TGTGCCAGCAGCTTTCCCGGGAACTATGGCTACACCTTC. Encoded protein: CASSFPGNYGYTF.

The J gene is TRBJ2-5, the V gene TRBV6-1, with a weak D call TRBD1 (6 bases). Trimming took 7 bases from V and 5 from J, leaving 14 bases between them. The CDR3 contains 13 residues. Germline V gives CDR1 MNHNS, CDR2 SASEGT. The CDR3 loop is CASTRDMEETQYF. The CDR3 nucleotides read TGTGCCAGCACCCGGGACATGGAGGAGACCCAGTACTTC.

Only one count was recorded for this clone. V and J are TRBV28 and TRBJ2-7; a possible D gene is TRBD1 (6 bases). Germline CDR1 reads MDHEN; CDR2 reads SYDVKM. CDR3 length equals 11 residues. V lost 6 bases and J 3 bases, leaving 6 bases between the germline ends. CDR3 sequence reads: CASRDSYEQYF. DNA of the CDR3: TGTGCCAGCAGGGACAGCTACGAGCAGTACTTC.

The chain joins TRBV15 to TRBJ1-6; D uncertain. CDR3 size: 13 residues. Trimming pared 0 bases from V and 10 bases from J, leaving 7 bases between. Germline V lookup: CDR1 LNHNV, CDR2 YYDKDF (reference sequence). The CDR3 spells CATSRDRRSPLHF. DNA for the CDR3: TGTGCCACCAGCAGAGATAGAAGGTCACCCCTCCACTTT.

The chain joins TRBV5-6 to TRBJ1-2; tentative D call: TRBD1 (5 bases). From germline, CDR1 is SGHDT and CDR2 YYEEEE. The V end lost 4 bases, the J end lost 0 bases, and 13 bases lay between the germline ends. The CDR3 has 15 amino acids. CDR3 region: CASSPPGRANYGYTF. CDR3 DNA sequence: TGTGCCAGCAGCCCCCCTGGCAGGGCTAACTATGGCTACACCTTC.